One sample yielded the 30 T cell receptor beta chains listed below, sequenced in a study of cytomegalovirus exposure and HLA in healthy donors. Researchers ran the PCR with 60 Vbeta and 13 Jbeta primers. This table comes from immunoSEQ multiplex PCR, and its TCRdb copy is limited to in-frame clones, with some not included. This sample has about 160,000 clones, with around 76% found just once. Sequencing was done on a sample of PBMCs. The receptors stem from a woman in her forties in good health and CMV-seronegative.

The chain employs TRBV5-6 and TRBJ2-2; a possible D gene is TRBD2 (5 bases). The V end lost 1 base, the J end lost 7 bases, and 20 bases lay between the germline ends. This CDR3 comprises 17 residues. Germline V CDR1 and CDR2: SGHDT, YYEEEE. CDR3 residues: CASSLRLAPARFGELFF. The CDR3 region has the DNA TGTGCCAGCAGCTTGAGGCTAGCCCCCGCACGCTTCGGGGAGCTGTTTTTT. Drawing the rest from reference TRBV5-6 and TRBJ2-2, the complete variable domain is DAGVTQSPTHLIKTRGQQVTLRCSPKSGHDTVSWYQQALGQGPQFIFQYYEEEERQRGNFPDRFSGHQFPNYSSELNVNALLLGDSALYLCASSLRLAPARFGELFFGEGSRLTVL.

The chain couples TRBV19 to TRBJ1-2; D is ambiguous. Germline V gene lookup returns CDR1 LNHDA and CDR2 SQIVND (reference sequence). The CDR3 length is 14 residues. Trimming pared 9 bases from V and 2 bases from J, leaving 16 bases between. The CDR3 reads CASHAWRSNYGYTF. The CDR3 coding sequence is TGTGCCAGCCACGCCTGGAGGTCCAACTATGGCTACACCTTC.

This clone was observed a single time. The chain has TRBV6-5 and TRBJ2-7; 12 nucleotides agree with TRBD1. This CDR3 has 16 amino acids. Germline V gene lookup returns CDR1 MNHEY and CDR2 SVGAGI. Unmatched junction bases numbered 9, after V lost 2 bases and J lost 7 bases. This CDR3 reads CASSYSRDRGLGEQYF. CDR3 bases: TGTGCCAGCAGTTACAGCCGGGACAGGGGGCTGGGGGAGCAGTACTTC.

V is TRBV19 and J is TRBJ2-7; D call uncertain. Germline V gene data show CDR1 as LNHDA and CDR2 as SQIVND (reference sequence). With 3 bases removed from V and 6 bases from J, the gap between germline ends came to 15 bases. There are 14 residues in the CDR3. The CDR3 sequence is CASSIPSQWAEQYF. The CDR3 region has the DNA TGTGCCAGTAGTATCCCCTCCCAATGGGCCGAGCAGTACTTC.

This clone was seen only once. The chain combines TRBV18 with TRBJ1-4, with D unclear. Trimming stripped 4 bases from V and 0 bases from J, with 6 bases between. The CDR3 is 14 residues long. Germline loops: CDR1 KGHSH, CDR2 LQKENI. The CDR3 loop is CASSLGTTNEKLFF. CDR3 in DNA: TGTGCCAGCTCACTCGGGACAACTAATGAAAAACTGTTTTTT.

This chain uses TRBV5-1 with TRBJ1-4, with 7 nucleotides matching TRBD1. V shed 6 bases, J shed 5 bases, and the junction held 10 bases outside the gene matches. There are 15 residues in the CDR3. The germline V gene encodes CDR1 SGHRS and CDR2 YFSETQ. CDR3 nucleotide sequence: TGCGCCAGCACTCCGGAGGGACAGTGGAATGAAAAACTGTTTTTT. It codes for CASTPEGQWNEKLFF.

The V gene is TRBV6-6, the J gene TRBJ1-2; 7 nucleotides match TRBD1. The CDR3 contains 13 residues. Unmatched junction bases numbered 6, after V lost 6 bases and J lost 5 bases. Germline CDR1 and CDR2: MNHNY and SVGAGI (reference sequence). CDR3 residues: CASSSQGPYGYTF. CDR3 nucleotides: TGTGCCAGCAGCTCACAGGGGCCATATGGCTACACCTTC.

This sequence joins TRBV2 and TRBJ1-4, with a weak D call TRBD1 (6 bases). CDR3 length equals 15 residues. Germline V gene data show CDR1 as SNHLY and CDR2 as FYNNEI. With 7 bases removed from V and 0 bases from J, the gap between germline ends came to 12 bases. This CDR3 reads CASTNRDTTNEKLFF. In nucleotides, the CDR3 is TGTGCCAGCACCAACCGGGACACAACTAATGAAAAACTGTTTTTT.

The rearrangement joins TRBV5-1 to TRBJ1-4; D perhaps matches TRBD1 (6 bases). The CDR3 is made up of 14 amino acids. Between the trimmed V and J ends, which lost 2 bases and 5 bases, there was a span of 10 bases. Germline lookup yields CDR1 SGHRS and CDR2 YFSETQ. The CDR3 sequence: CASSLSQGNEKLFF. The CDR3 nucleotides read TGCGCCAGCAGCTTATCCCAGGGGAATGAAAAACTGTTTTTT.

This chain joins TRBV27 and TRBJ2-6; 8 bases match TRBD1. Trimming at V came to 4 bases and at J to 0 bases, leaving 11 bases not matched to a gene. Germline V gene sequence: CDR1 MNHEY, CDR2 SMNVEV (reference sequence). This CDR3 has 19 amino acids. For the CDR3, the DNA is TGTGCCAGCAGTTCCCCGATCCGGGACAGGACCTCTGGGGCCAACGTCCTGACTTTC. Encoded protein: CASSSPIRDRTSGANVLTF.

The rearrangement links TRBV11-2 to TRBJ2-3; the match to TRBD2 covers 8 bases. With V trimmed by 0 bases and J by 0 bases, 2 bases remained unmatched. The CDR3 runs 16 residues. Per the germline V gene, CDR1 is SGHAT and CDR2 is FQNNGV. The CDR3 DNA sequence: TGTGCCAGCAGCTTAGAGCTAGCGGGCAGCACAGATACGCAGTATTTT. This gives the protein CASSLELAGSTDTQYF.

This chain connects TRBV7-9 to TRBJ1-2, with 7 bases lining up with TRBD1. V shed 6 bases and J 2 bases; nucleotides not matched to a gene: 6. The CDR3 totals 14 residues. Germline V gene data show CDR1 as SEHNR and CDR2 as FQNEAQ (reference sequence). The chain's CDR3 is CASSYGTENYGYTF. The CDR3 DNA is TGTGCCAGCAGTTACGGGACAGAGAACTATGGCTACACCTTC.

The CDR3 sequence is CASSIGRDEQYF. CDR3 DNA sequence: TGTGCCAGTAGTATAGGCAGGGACGAGCAGTACTTC. The V gene is TRBV19, the J gene TRBJ2-7; a possible D gene is TRBD1 (5 bases). V lost 1 base and J 5 bases, leaving 6 bases between the germline ends. Germline lookup yields CDR1 LNHDA and CDR2 SQIVND (reference sequence). The CDR3 covers 12 residues.

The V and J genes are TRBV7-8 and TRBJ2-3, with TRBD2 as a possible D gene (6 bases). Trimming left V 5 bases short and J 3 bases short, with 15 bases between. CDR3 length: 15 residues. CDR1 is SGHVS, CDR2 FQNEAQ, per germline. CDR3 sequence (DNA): TGTGCCAGCAGCACCAGACTAGTTGAGACAGATACGCAGTATTTT. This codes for CASSTRLVETDTQYF.

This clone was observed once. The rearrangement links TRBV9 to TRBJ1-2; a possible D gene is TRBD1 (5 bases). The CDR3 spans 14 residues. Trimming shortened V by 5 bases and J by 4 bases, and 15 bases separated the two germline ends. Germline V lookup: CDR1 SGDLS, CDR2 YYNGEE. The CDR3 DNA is TGTGCCAGCAGTCTCAAGGGGCACTCCTATGGCTACACCTTC. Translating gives CASSLKGHSYGYTF.

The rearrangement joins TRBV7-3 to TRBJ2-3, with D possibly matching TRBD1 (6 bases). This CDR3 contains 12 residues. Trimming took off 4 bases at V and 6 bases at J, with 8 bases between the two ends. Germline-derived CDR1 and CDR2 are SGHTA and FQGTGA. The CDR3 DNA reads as TGTGCCAGCAGCTCTAGGGGGGATACGCAGTATTTT. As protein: CASSSRGDTQYF.

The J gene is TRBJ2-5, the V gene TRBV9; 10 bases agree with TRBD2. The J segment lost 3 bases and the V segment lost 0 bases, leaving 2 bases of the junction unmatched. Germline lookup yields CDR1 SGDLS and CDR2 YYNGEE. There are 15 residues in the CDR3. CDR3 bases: TGTGCCAGCAGCGTAGCCCTAGCGGGAGAAGAGACCCAGTACTTC. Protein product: CASSVALAGEETQYF.

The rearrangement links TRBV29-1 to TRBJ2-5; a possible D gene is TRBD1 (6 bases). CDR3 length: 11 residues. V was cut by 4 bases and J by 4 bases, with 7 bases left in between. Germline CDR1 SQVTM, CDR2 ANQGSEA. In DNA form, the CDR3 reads TGCAGCGTTGTAGGGGGAGAGACCCAGTACTTC. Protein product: CSVVGGETQYF.

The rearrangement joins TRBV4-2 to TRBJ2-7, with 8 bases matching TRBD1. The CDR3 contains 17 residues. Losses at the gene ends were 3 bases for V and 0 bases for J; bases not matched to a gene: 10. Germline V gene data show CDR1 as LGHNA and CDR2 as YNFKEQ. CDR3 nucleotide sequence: TGTGCCAGCAGCCAGGCGACAGGGGTCGGAAGCTCCTACGAGCAGTACTTC. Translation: CASSQATGVGSSYEQYF.

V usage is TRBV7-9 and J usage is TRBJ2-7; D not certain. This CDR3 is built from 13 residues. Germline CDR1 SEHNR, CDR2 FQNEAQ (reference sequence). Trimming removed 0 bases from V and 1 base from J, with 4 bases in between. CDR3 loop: CASSLAQSYEQYF. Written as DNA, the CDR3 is TGTGCCAGCAGCTTAGCACAGTCCTACGAGCAGTACTTC.

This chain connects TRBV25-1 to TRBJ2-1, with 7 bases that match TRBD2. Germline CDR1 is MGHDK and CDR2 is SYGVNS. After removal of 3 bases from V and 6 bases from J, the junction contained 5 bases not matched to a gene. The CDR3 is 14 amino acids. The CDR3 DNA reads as TGTGCCAGCAGTGATCCCGCTAGCGGCAATGAGCAGTTCTTC. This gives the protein CASSDPASGNEQFF.

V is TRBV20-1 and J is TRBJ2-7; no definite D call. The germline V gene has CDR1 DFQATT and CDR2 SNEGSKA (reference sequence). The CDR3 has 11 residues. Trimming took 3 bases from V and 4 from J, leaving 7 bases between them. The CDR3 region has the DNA TGCAGTGCTAGTGTGGAGTACGAGCAGTACTTC. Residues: CSASVEYEQYF.

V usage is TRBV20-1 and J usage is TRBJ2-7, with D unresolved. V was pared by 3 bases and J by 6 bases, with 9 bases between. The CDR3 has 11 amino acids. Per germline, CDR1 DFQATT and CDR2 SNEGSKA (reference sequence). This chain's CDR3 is CSASRVTEQYF. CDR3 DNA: TGCAGTGCTAGCCGCGTCACCGAGCAGTACTTC.

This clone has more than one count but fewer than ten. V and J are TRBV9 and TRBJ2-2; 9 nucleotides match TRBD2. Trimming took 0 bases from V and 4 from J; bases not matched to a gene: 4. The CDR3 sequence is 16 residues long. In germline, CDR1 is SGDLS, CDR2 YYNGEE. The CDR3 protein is CASSVDRSGGTGELFF. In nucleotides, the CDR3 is TGTGCCAGCAGCGTAGATCGTAGCGGGGGCACCGGGGAGCTGTTTTTT.

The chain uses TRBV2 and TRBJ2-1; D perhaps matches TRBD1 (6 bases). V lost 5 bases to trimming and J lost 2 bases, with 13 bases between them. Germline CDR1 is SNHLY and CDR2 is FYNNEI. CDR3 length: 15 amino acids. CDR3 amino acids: CASSKQGVPYNEQFF. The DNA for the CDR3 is TGTGCCAGCAGTAAACAGGGAGTCCCCTACAATGAGCAGTTCTTC.

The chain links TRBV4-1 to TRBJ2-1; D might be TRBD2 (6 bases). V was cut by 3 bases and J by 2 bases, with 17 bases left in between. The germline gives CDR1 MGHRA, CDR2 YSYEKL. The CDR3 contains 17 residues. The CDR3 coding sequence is TGCGCCAGCAGCCAGGCTGGCGGGACGAAACCCTACAATGAGCAGTTCTTC. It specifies CASSQAGGTKPYNEQFF.

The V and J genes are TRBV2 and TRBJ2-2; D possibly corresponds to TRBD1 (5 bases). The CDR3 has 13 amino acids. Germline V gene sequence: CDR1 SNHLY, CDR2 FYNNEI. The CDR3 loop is CAGVGADTGELFF. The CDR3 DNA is TGTGCGGGTGTAGGGGCGGACACCGGGGAGCTGTTTTTT.

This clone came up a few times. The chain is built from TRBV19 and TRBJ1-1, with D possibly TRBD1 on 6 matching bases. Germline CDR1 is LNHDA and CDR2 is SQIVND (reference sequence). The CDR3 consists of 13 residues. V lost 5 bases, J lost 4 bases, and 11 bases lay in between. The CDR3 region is CASSGQYGTEAFF. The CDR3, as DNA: TGTGCCAGTAGTGGACAGTATGGCACTGAAGCTTTCTTT.

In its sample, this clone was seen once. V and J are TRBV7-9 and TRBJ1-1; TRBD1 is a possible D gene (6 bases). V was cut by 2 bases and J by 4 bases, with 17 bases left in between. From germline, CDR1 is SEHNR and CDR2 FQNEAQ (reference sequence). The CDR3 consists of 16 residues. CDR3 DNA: TGTGCCAGCAGCTTATTGCTAAAGGGGGATAGCACTGAAGCTTTCTTT. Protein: CASSLLLKGDSTEAFF.

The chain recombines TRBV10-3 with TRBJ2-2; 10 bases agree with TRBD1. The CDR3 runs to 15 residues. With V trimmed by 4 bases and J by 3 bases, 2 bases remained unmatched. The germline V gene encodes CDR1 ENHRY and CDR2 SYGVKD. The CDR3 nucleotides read TGTGCCATCAGTGCGACAGGGGGCTACACCGGGGAGCTGTTTTTT. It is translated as CAISATGGYTGELFF.